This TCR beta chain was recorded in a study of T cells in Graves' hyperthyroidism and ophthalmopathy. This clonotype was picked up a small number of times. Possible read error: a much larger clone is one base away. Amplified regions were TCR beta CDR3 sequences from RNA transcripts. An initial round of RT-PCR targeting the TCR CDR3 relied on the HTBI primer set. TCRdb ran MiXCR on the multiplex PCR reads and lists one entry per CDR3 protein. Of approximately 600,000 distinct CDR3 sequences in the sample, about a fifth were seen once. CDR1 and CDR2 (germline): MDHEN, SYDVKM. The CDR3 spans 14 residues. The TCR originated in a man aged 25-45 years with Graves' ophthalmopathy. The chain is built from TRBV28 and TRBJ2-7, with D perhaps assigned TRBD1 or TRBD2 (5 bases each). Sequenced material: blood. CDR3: CASSYPGTSYEQHF. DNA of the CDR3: TGTGCCAGCAGCTATCCCGGGACGTCCTACGAGCAGCACTTC.